These 21 T cell receptor beta chains share one sample of origin, sequenced in a study of OX40 agonist ivuxolimab in advanced cancers. Data came from immunoSEQ multiplex PCR; TCRdb stores just in-frame clones and leaves some out. This sample has around 62,000 clones; about 89% occur once, and the top ten carry under 0.4%. The material was CD4+ or CD8+ T cells sorted from blood, obtained in a trial of the OX40 agonist ivuxolimab. The receptors shown here come from an adult with an advanced solid tumor such as melanoma, head and neck, liver or kidney cancer.

This clone appeared a single time. V is TRBV2 and J is TRBJ2-3, with 9 positions matching TRBD2. Germline loops: CDR1 SNHLY, CDR2 FYNNEI. Trimming cost V 5 bases and J 0 bases; bases outside gene matches: 9. CDR3 size: 17 residues. CDR3 bases: TGTGCCAGCAGTTGGGGGCCTAGCGGGATTAGCACAGATACGCAGTATTTT. It translates to CASSWGPSGISTDTQYF.

The rearrangement uses TRBV7-2 and TRBJ1-1; D unclear. V was clipped by 1 base and J by 8 bases, with 5 bases between them. Germline V gene lookup returns CDR1 SGHTA and CDR2 FQGNSA. The CDR3 covers 11 residues. In DNA form, the CDR3 reads TGTGCCAGCAGCTTAGAAAGGGAAGCTTTCTTT. Its protein product is CASSLEREAFF.

The chain links TRBV5-1 to TRBJ2-1; tentatively, D is TRBD1 (5 bases). The CDR3 loop spans 13 amino acids. Germline CDR1 and CDR2: SGHRS and YFSETQ. The V gene lost 9 bases and the J gene lost 6 bases, with 16 bases spanning the gap. The CDR3 DNA is TGCGCCACCCGAAGAGCAGGGCTCAATGAGCAGTTCTTC. Translated, it gives CATRRAGLNEQFF.

This chain links TRBV7-9 with TRBJ2-5; D remains unclear. The J call is uncertain, as TRBJ2-7 better fits the DNA end. CDR3 length: 15 residues. Germline V lookup: CDR1 SEHNR, CDR2 FQNEAQ (reference sequence). This CDR3 reads CASSLGQYQSYEQYF. CDR3 coding DNA: TGTGCCAGCAGCTTAGGGCAGTACCAATCCTACGAGCAGTACTTC.

The chain has TRBV10-3 and TRBJ2-2; D is tentatively TRBD1 or TRBD2 (5 bases each). The CDR3 contains 15 residues. CDR1 is ENHRY and CDR2 is SYGVKD in the germline V gene. The ends were cut back, 6 bases at V and 2 bases at J, with 13 bases in the middle. The CDR3 reads CAIRFGTDNTGELFF. Written as DNA, the CDR3 is TGTGCCATCAGATTCGGGACGGATAACACCGGGGAGCTGTTTTTT.

The rearrangement links TRBV6-1 to TRBJ1-2; 7 bases line up with TRBD1. V was clipped by 8 bases and J by 8 bases; unmatched bases: 11. The CDR3 has 13 residues. Germline-derived CDR1 and CDR2 are MNHNS and SASEGT. The CDR3 here is CASCPRGGYGYTF. The CDR3 coding sequence is TGTGCCAGCTGCCCCAGGGGGGGATACGGCTACACCTTC.

The CDR3 loop is CASSIDRGSRGYTF. The CDR3 DNA follows: TGTGCCAGTAGTATAGATCGGGGGTCTCGGGGCTACACCTTC. J is TRBJ1-2 and V is TRBV19, with D tentatively TRBD1 (5 bases). Trimming cost V 0 bases and J 8 bases, with 13 bases left between them. This CDR3 is built from 14 residues. CDR1 and CDR2 (germline): LNHDA, SQIVND (reference sequence).

This rearrangement joins TRBV4-2 to TRBJ1-2; TRBD1 matches 9 bases. The junction had 7 bases not matched to a gene; V was cut back by 0 bases and J by 8 bases. The CDR3 runs to 15 residues. The V gene's germline CDR1 is LGHNA and CDR2 YNFKEQ. The CDR3 DNA is TGTGCCAGCAGCCAAGAACGGACAGGGGATATGGGCTACACCTTC. It translates to CASSQERTGDMGYTF.

This chain connects TRBV4-1 to TRBJ2-4, with 8 bases matching TRBD2. In germline, CDR1 is MGHRA, CDR2 YSYEKL. The trim removed 4 bases at V and 2 bases at J, leaving 13 bases unmatched. This CDR3 is built from 18 residues. The CDR3 spells CASSRTDGAGGSKNIQYF. CDR3 bases: TGCGCCAGCAGCCGAACAGACGGGGCGGGAGGTTCCAAAAACATTCAGTACTTC.

CDR3 protein: CASSVGTSGTRLTETQYF. The CDR3 bases are TGTGCCAGCAGCGTAGGGACTAGCGGGACCCGTTTAACGGAGACCCAGTACTTC. The chain links TRBV9 to TRBJ2-5, with 12 bases lining up with TRBD2. The junction had 11 bases not matched to a gene; V was cut back by 0 bases and J by 5 bases. From germline, CDR1 is SGDLS and CDR2 YYNGEE. This CDR3 comprises 18 residues. The variable domain in full, with the rest retrieved from reference TRBV9 and TRBJ2-5, is DSGVTQTPKHLITATGQRVTLRCSPRSGDLSVYWYQQSLDQGLQFLIQYYNGEERAKGNILERFSAQQFPDLHSELNLSSLELGDSALYFCASSVGTSGTRLTETQYFGPGTRLLVL.

The CDR3 spells CASSVVWGRARAATSYEQYF. In DNA form, the CDR3 reads TGTGCCAGCAGCGTAGTATGGGGAAGGGCCAGAGCGGCAACCTCCTACGAGCAGTACTTC. The V call is TRBV9, the J call TRBJ2-7, with a tentative D call TRBD2 (5 bases). CDR1 and CDR2 from the germline V gene are SGDLS and YYNGEE. V shed 0 bases and J shed 0 bases, with 25 bases lying between them. The CDR3 runs to 20 residues.

J is TRBJ2-2 and V is TRBV1; the DNA was not compared with TRBD1, the D call given in the table. TRBV1 is a pseudogene segment. CDR3 length equals 14 residues. The CDR3 loop is CTSTPGTIAGELFF. CDR3 sequence (DNA): TGCACCAGCACACCCGGGACAATAGCCGGGGAGCTGTTTTTT.

The chain has TRBV4-1 and TRBJ1-4; D call uncertain. The V gene's germline CDR1 is MGHRA and CDR2 YSYEKL. The CDR3 has 16 amino acids. Trimming stripped 0 bases from V and 8 bases from J, with 16 bases between. The CDR3 nucleotides read TGCGCCAGCAGCCAAGATGGATCTCTAGAGGGCGAAAAACTGTTTTTT. This encodes CASSQDGSLEGEKLFF.

This sequence joins TRBV19 and TRBJ2-1; no clear D. Per the germline V gene, CDR1 is LNHDA and CDR2 is SQIVND (reference sequence). V was pared by 7 bases and J by 9 bases, with 16 bases between. The CDR3 loop spans 13 amino acids. This CDR3 is CASKVTGWGEQFF. The CDR3 bases are TGTGCCAGTAAGGTTACCGGGTGGGGTGAGCAGTTCTTC.

Remarks on this clone: This sample includes further DNA sequences coding for the same CDR3. CDR3 region: CASSLEGRQPQHF. CDR3 nucleotides: TGTGCCAGCAGCTTAGAGGGGCGTCAGCCCCAGCATTTT. V gene TRBV7-9 combines with J gene TRBJ1-5; D possibly corresponds to TRBD1 (5 bases). This CDR3 has 13 residues. The V gene's germline CDR1 is SEHNR and CDR2 FQNEAQ (reference sequence). With 1 base removed from V and 6 bases from J, the gap between germline ends came to 7 bases. Looking up the rest from reference TRBV7-9 and TRBJ1-5 gives the full variable domain: DTGVSQNPRHKITKRGQNVTFRCDPISEHNRLYWYRQTLGQGPEFLTYFQNEAQLEKSRLLSDRFSAERPKGSFSTLEIQRTEQGDSAMYLCASSLEGRQPQHFGDGTRLSIL.

V and J are TRBV18 and TRBJ2-3; D unresolved. Deletions cut 3 bases from V and 4 bases from J, with 5 bases between. This CDR3 is 12 amino acids long. Germline lookup yields CDR1 KGHSH and CDR2 LQKENI. The CDR3 loop is CASSPGSDTQYF. Written as DNA, the CDR3 is TGTGCCAGCTCACCGGGGTCAGATACGCAGTATTTT.

The V call is TRBV28, the J call TRBJ1-5, with 10 bases that match TRBD1. This CDR3 contains 17 residues. Germline V gene data show CDR1 as MDHEN and CDR2 as SYDVKM. The junction had 6 bases not matched to a gene; V was cut back by 1 base and J by 3 bases. This CDR3 reads CASSLSIGTGDNQPQHF. For the CDR3, the DNA is TGTGCCAGCAGTTTATCTATTGGGACAGGGGACAATCAGCCCCAGCATTTT. The variable domain in full, completed from reference TRBV28 and TRBJ1-5, reads DVKVTQSSRYLVKRTGEKVFLECVQDMDHENMFWYRQDPGLGLRLIYFSYDVKMKEKGDIPEGYSVSREKKERFSLILESASTNQTSMYLCASSLSIGTGDNQPQHFGDGTRLSIL.

This clone was detected only once. This chain joins TRBV6-1 and TRBJ1-2; D might be TRBD1 (5 bases). Germline V gene lookup returns CDR1 MNHNS and CDR2 SASEGT. This CDR3 contains 13 residues. V dropped 2 bases and J dropped 6 bases, with 10 bases sitting between them. Here the CDR3 reads CASSESGRHGYTF. The CDR3 DNA is TGTGCCAGCAGTGAATCAGGGAGGCATGGCTACACCTTC.

V is TRBV28 and J is TRBJ1-2; 7 nucleotides line up with TRBD1. Per germline, CDR1 MDHEN and CDR2 SYDVKM. This CDR3 is 12 amino acids long. V was pared by 10 bases and J by 5 bases, with 7 bases of the junction left unmatched. CDR3 protein: CATTTGVYGYTF. In nucleotides, the CDR3 is TGTGCCACCACCACAGGGGTTTATGGCTACACCTTC.

The V gene is TRBV11-1, the J gene TRBJ1-3; the D is unclear. CDR3 length: 12 residues. CDR1 SGHAT and CDR2 FQDESV come from the germline V gene (reference sequence). Trimming pared 3 bases from V and 3 bases from J, leaving 3 bases between. As DNA, the CDR3 is TGTGCCAGCAGCTTGGGTGGAAACACCATATATTTT. This encodes CASSLGGNTIYF.

The table lists this clone with a count of one. The gene calls are TRBV19 and TRBJ2-1, with 9 bases that match TRBD2. Germline-derived CDR1 and CDR2 are LNHDA and SQIVND (reference sequence). The CDR3 loop spans 12 amino acids. The V and J ends lost 5 bases and 9 bases, in that order; junction bases with no gene match: 2. The chain's CDR3 is CASSRTSAEQFF. The CDR3 bases are TGTGCCAGTAGTCGGACTAGCGCTGAGCAGTTCTTC.